The 10 T cell receptor beta chains below come from one sample, sequenced in a study of blood T cell repertoires in COVID-19. Method: immunoSEQ multiplex PCR; TCRdb's copy keeps in-frame clones and lacks some. The sample contains 400,000 to 550,000 clones, approximately 90% of which appear only once. Material for sequencing was peripheral blood. Source of these receptors: a woman in her twenties or thirties with acute or convalescent COVID-19.

The chain uses TRBV19 and TRBJ2-3; tentative D call: TRBD1 (7 bases). V was pared by 5 bases and J by 0 bases, with 15 bases between. The CDR3 is 16 amino acids. Germline assignment: CDR1 LNHDA and CDR2 SQIVND (reference sequence). The CDR3 reads CASSPRQGLSTDTQYF. The CDR3 region has the DNA TGTGCCAGTAGTCCCAGACAGGGACTTAGCACAGATACGCAGTATTTT.

This clone was seen only once. The chain carries TRBV19 and TRBJ2-2; D remains unclear. CDR1 and CDR2 (germline): LNHDA, SQIVND (reference sequence). Trimming stripped 9 bases from V and 6 bases from J, with 20 bases between. This CDR3 has 15 residues. The CDR3 spells CASSSKENRPGELFF. CDR3 bases: TGTGCCAGCAGCTCCAAAGAAAACAGACCCGGGGAGCTGTTTTTT.

This clone was observed a handful of times. V gene TRBV6-5 combines with J gene TRBJ1-1; D perhaps matches TRBD1 (6 bases). V lost 6 bases and J 6 bases, leaving 14 bases between the germline ends. Germline values: CDR1 MNHEY, CDR2 SVGAGI. CDR3 size: 13 residues. CDR3 amino acids: CASRKQGIPEAFF. CDR3 in DNA: TGTGCCAGCAGAAAACAGGGTATCCCTGAAGCTTTCTTT.

This chain connects TRBV5-1 to TRBJ1-5, with 8 bases that match TRBD1. Germline lookup yields CDR1 SGHRS and CDR2 YFSETQ. Unmatched junction bases numbered 3, after V lost 0 bases and J lost 4 bases. The CDR3 is 15 residues long. The CDR3 DNA sequence: TGCGCCAGCAGCTTGGAGGGACAGGCAAATCAGCCCCAGCATTTT. It yields the protein CASSLEGQANQPQHF.

This clone showed up many times. In nucleotides, the CDR3 is TGTGCCAGCAGCATGGCAGGGTGCAGCCGGTCGAACACCGGGGAGCTGTTTTTT. This sequence encodes CASSMAGCSRSNTGELFF. The genes are TRBV21-1 and TRBJ2-2; TRBD1, the D gene given by the table, was not confirmed from the DNA. TRBV21-1 is annotated as a pseudogene. The CDR3 extends over 18 amino acids.

The CDR3 is CASSLASGNTIYF. The CDR3 DNA reads as TGTGCCAGCAGTTTAGCCTCTGGAAACACCATATATTTT. The rearrangement links TRBV25-1 to TRBJ1-3, with D uncertain. The CDR3 consists of 13 residues. In germline, CDR1 is MGHDK, CDR2 SYGVNS. The V gene lost 5 bases and the J gene lost 0 bases, with 5 bases spanning the gap.

The rearrangement joins TRBV19 to TRBJ1-1; D is unresolved. The V and J ends lost 2 bases and 10 bases respectively, with 11 bases between them. Germline-derived CDR1 and CDR2 are LNHDA and SQIVND (reference sequence). The CDR3 extends over 12 amino acids. The CDR3 spells CASSITLGRAFF. CDR3 DNA: TGTGCCAGTAGTATAACTTTGGGGAGAGCTTTCTTT.

V and J are TRBV3-1 (or the pseudogene TRBV3-2) and TRBJ2-7; TRBD2 matches 12 bases. V gave up 4 bases and J gave up 3 bases; unmatched junction bases: 19. Germline V gene data show CDR1 as LGHDT and CDR2 as YNNKEL (reference sequence). The CDR3 has 20 amino acids. For the CDR3, the DNA is TGTGCCAGCAGCCGAACCTCAGATCCTAGCGGGGGGGCCTTTTTCTACGAGCAGTACTTC. Its translation: CASSRTSDPSGGAFFYEQYF.

V and J are TRBV7-8 and TRBJ2-5, with 11 bases that match TRBD2. V lost 1 base and J lost 4; bases outside the gene matches: 8. The germline gives CDR1 SGHVS, CDR2 FQNEAQ. This CDR3 spans 17 amino acids. The CDR3, as DNA: TGTGCCAGCAGCTTAGTAGCGGGGGGGGTCCGGGGAGAGACCCAGTACTTC. Translation gives CASSLVAGGVRGETQYF.

The chain combines TRBV19 with TRBJ2-5, with 7 nucleotides matching TRBD2. Germline CDR1 is LNHDA and CDR2 is SQIVND (reference sequence). V gave up 3 bases and J gave up 5 bases; unmatched junction bases: 15. The CDR3 spans 17 residues. As DNA, the CDR3 is TGTGCCAGTAGTATTGGGGGGACTACCAGAGGAATGGAGACCCAGTACTTC. Translation: CASSIGGTTRGMETQYF.